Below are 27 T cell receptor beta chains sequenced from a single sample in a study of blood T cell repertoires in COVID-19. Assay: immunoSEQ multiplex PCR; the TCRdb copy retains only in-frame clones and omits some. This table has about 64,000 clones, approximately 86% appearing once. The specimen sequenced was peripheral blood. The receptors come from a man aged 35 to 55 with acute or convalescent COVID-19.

CDR3 amino acids: CASSRPQLAAYTGELFF. The CDR3 DNA sequence: TGCGCCAGCAGCCGCCCCCAACTAGCGGCTTACACCGGGGAGCTGTTTTTT. The genes are TRBV4-1 and TRBJ2-2; 8 nucleotides match TRBD2. The germline V gene encodes CDR1 MGHRA and CDR2 YSYEKL. Trimming removed 4 bases from V and 3 bases from J; junction bases left unmatched: 10. The CDR3 consists of 17 residues.

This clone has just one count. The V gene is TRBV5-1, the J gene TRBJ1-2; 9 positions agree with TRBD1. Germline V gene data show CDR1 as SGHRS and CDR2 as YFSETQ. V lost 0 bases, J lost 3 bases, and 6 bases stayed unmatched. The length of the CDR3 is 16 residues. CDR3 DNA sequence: TGCGCCAGCAGCTTGGGTGGGACAGGGAATTACTATGGCTACACCTTC. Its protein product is CASSLGGTGNYYGYTF.

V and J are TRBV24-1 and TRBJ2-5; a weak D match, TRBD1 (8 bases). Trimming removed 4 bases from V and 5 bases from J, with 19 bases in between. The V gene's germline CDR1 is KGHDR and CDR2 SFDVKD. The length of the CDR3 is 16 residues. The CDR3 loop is CATSDRTGGVWETQYF. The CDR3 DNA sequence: TGTGCCACCAGTGACCGAACAGGGGGGGTGTGGGAGACCCAGTACTTC.

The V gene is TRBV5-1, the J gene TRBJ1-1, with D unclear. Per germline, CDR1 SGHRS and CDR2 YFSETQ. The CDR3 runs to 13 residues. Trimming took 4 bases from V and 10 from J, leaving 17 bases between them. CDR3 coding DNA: TGCGCCAGCAGCCTATCGCGGGATTTCGCAGCTTTCTTT. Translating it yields CASSLSRDFAAFF.

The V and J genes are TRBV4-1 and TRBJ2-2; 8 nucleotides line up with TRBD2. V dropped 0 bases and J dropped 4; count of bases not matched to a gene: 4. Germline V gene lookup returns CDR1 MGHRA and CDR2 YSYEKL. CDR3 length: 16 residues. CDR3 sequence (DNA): TGCGCCAGCAGCCAAGATGCGGGGGGCACCACCGGGGAGCTGTTTTTT. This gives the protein CASSQDAGGTTGELFF.

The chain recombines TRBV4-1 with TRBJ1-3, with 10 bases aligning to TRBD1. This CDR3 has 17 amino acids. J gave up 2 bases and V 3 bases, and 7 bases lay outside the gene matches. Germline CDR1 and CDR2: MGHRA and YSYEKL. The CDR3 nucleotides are TGCGCCAGCAGCCAGCAAGCCGGGACAGGGGCTGGAAACACCATATATTTT. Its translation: CASSQQAGTGAGNTIYF.

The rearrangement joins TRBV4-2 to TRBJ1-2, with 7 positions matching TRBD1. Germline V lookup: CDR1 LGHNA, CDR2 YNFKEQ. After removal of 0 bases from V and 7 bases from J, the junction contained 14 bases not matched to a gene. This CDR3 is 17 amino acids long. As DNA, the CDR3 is TGTGCCAGCAGCCAAGATCTGGGGACAGTCTTTCGTACTGGCTACACCTTC. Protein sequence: CASSQDLGTVFRTGYTF.

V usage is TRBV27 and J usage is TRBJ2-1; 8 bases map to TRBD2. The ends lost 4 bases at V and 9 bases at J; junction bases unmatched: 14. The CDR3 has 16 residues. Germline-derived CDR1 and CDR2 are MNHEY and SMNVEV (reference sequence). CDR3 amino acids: CASSSQGSGTRSEQFF. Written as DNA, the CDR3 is TGTGCCAGCAGTTCCCAGGGTAGCGGGACGAGAAGTGAGCAGTTCTTC.

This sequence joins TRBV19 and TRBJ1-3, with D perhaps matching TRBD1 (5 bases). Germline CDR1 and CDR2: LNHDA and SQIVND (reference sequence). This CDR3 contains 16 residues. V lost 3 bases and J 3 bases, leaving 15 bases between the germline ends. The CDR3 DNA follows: TGTGCCAGTAGTATCGGCCAGGGATCTTATGGAAACACCATATATTTT. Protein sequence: CASSIGQGSYGNTIYF.

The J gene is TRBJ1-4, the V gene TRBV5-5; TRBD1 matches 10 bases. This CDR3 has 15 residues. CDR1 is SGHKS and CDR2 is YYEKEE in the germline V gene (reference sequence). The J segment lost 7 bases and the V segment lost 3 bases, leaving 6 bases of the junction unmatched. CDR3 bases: TGTGCCAGCAGCTCTTTCGACAGGGGGCTTGAAAAACTGTTTTTT. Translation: CASSSFDRGLEKLFF. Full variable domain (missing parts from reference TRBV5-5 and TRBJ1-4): DAGVTQSPTHLIKTRGQQVTLRCSPISGHKSVSWYQQVLGQGPQFIFQYYEKEERGRGNFPDRFSARQFPNYSSELNVNALLLGDSALYLCASSSFDRGLEKLFFGSGTQLSVL.

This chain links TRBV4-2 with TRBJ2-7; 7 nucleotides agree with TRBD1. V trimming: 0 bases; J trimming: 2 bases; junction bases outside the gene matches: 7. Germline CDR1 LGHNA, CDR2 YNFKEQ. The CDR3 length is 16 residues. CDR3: CASSQDRGGLPYEQYF. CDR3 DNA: TGTGCCAGCAGCCAAGATAGAGGGGGCCTTCCCTACGAGCAGTACTTC.

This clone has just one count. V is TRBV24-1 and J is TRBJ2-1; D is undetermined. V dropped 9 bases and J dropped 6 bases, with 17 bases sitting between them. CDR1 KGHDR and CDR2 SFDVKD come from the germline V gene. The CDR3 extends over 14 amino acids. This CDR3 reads CATGQGGSSNEQFF. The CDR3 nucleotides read TGTGCCACCGGCCAAGGCGGATCGAGCAATGAGCAGTTCTTC.

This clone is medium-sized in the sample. CDR3 coding DNA: TGTGCCAGCACCGATGCAGGACTAAACTCTTACGAGCAGTACTTC. This sequence encodes CASTDAGLNSYEQYF. This chain links TRBV5-6 with TRBJ2-7; possible D gene TRBD2, 6 bases. Deletions cut 6 bases from V and 4 bases from J, with 20 bases between. This CDR3 contains 15 residues. Germline assignment: CDR1 SGHDT and CDR2 YYEEEE.

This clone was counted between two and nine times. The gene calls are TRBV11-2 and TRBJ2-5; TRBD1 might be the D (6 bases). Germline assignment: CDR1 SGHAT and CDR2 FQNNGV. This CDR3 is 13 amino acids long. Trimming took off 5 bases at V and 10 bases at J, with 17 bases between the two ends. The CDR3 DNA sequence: TGTGCCAGCAGCCCACGGACTTCGGGACACCAGTACTTC. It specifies CASSPRTSGHQYF.

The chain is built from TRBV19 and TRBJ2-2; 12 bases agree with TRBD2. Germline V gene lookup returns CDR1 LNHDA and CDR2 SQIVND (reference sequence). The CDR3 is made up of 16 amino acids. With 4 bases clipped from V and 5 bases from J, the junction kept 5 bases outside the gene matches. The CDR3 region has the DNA TGTGCCAGTAGTACACTAGCGGGGGGCGGGACCGGGGAGCTGTTTTTT. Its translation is CASSTLAGGGTGELFF.

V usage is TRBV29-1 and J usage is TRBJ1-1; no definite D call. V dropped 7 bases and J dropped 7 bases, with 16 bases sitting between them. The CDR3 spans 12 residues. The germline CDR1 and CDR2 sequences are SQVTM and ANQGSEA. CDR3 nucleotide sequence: TGCAGCGCCACAAAGGGAGAGTTTGAAGCTTTCTTT. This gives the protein CSATKGEFEAFF.

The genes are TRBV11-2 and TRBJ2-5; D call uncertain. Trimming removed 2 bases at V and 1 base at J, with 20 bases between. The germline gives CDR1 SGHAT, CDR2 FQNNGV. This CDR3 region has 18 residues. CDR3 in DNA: TGTGCCAGCAGCTTAATTAGCAACGGAGTGGCTCGCCAAGAGACCCAGTACTTC. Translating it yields CASSLISNGVARQETQYF. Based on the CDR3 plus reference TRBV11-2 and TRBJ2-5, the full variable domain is EAGVAQSPRYKIIEKRQSVAFWCNPISGHATLYWYQQILGQGPKLLIQFQNNGVVDDSQLPKDRFSAERLKGVDSTLKIQPAKLEDSAVYLCASSLISNGVARQETQYFGPGTRLLVL.

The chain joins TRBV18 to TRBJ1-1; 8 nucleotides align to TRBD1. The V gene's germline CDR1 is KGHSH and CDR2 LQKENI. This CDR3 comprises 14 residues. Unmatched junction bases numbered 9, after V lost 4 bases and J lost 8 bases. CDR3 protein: CASSLTGQGVEAFF. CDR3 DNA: TGTGCCAGCTCACTAACCGGACAGGGAGTCGAAGCTTTCTTT.

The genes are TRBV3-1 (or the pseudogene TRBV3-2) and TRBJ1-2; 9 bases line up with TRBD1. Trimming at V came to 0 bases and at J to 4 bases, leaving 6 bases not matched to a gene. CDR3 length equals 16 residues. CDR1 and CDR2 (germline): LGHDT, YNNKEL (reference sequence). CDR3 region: CASSQDWTGATYGYTF. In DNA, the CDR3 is TGTGCCAGCAGCCAAGATTGGACAGGGGCAACCTATGGCTACACCTTC.

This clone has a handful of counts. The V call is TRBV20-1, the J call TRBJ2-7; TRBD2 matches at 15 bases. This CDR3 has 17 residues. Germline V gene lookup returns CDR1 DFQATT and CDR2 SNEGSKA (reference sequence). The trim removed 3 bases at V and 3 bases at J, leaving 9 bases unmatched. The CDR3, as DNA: TGCAGTGCTAGTGCCGGGACTAGCGGGGGGTTAGTCTACGAGCAGTACTTC. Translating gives CSASAGTSGGLVYEQYF.

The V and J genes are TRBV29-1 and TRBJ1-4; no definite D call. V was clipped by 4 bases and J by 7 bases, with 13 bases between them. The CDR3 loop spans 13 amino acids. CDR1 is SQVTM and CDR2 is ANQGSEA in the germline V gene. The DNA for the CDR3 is TGCAGCGTTGCGGGGAGGGTCGGTGAAAAACTGTTTTTT. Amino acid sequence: CSVAGRVGEKLFF.

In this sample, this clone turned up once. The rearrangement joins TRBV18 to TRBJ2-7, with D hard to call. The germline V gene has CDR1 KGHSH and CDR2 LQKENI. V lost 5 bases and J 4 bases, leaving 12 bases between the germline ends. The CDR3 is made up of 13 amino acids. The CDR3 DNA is TGTGCCAGCTCAACCACTGGAGTTTACGAGCAGTACTTC. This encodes CASSTTGVYEQYF.

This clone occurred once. CDR3 protein: CASSGRTSGGALDTQYF. CDR3 bases: TGTGCCAGCAGCGGGAGGACTAGCGGGGGGGCCCTAGATACGCAGTATTTT. This sequence joins TRBV13 and TRBJ2-3, with TRBD2 matching 15 bases. Looked up from germline, CDR1 is PRHDT and CDR2 is FYEKMQ (reference sequence). The CDR3 spans 17 residues. The J segment lost 5 bases and the V segment lost 5 bases, leaving 8 bases of the junction unmatched.

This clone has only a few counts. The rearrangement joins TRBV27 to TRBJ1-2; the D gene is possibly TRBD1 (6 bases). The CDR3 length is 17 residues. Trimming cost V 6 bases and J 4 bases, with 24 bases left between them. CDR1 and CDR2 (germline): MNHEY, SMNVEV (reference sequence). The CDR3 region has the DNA TGTGCCAGCAGCGTACAGGGCCCTCCGCCAAGCGGCTATGGCTACACCTTC. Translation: CASSVQGPPPSGYGYTF.

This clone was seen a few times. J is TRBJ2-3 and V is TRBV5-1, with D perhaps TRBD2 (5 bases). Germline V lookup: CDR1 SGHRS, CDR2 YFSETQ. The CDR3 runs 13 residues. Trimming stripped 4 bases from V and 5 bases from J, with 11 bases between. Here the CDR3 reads CASSRTFGDTQYF. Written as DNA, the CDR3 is TGCGCCAGCAGCCGGACTTTTGGAGATACGCAGTATTTT.

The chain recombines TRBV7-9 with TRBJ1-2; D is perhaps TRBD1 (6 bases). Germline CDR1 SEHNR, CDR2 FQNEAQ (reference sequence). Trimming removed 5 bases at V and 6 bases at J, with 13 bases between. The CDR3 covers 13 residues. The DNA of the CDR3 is TGTGCCAGCAGCGCCCAACAGGGAGATGGCTACACCTTC. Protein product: CASSAQQGDGYTF.

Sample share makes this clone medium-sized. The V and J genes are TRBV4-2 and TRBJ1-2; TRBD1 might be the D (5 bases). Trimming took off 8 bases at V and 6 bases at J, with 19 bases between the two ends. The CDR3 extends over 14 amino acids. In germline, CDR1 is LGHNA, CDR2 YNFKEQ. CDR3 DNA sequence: TGTGCCAGCCAGGGAAATTACGGTATGGATGGCTACACCTTC. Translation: CASQGNYGMDGYTF.